The present TCR beta chain was sequenced within a study of OX40 agonist ivuxolimab in advanced cancers. Study as a whole: The drug used for patients, ivuxolimab, was an agonistic anti-OX40 (CD134) antibody.

Overall study findings and caveats: Low normalized T-cell clonal expansion also characterized some of the nonresponders. Clonal expansion from baseline to week 6 occurred in both CD4+ and CD8+ T cells.

Germline V gene lookup returns CDR1 LGHNA and CDR2 YSLEER. There are 13 residues in the CDR3. The repertoire was sequenced with immunoSEQ multiplex PCR; TCRdb's copy has only in-frame clones and lacks some. The sample consists of around 14,000 clones, roughly 75% of them appearing once. About this clone: The antigen is unknown.

The source material was CD4+ or CD8+ T cells sorted from blood, sampled in a trial of the OX40 agonist ivuxolimab. J is TRBJ2-5 and V is TRBV4-3, with a possible D match to TRBD2 (6 bases). The tail of the sequence fits TRBJ2-7 better, so the J call may be wrong. This TCR was sampled from an adult with an advanced solid tumor such as melanoma, head and neck, liver or kidney cancer. This chain's CDR3 is CASSPGVGYEQYF. In DNA, the CDR3 is TGCGCCAGCAGCCCGGGGGTCGGCTACGAGCAGTACTTC.